The 18 T cell receptor beta chains below all came from one sample that was sequenced in a study of cytomegalovirus exposure and HLA in healthy donors. In the PCR, 60 Vbeta and 13 Jbeta primers were used. The method was immunoSEQ multiplex PCR; TCRdb's version includes in-frame clones alone and lacks a portion of them. The table shows about 190,000 clones, with around 86% occurring only once. Sequencing was carried out using PBMCs. The receptors derive from a man younger than 45 in good health and CMV-seronegative.

The rearrangement joins TRBV7-9 to TRBJ2-5; D perhaps matches TRBD1 (5 bases). CDR1 SEHNR and CDR2 FQNEAQ come from the germline V gene (reference sequence). CDR3 size: 14 residues. The V end was cut by 5 bases, the J end by 6 bases, with 16 bases between. CDR3 nucleotide sequence: TGTGCCAGCAGCCCGGCAGGGTCTCAGAAGACCCAGTACTTC. Amino acid sequence: CASSPAGSQKTQYF. The full variable domain, with the rest looked up from reference TRBV7-9 and TRBJ2-5, is DTGVSQNPRHKITKRGQNVTFRCDPISEHNRLYWYRQTLGQGPEFLTYFQNEAQLEKSRLLSDRFSAERPKGSFSTLEIQRTEQGDSAMYLCASSPAGSQKTQYFGPGTRLLVL.

The sample holds one count of this clone. This chain joins TRBV5-1 and TRBJ2-1; 9 bases align to TRBD2. Trimming at V came to 5 bases and at J to 8 bases, leaving 8 bases not matched to a gene. The germline V gene encodes CDR1 SGHRS and CDR2 YFSETQ. This CDR3 has 14 amino acids. For the CDR3, the DNA is TGCGCCAGCAGAGGAGCGGGAGGCCCCGATGAGCAGTTCTTC. Amino acid sequence: CASRGAGGPDEQFF.

This chain links TRBV6-5 with TRBJ2-1, with D tentatively TRBD1 (5 bases). Trimming shortened V by 6 bases and J by 2 bases, and 14 bases separated the two germline ends. CDR1 is MNHEY and CDR2 is SVGAGI in the germline V gene. The CDR3 contains 15 residues. Here the CDR3 DNA reads TGTGCCAGCAGGGAAACAGGTGAAGCCTACAATGAGCAGTTCTTC. Translating gives CASRETGEAYNEQFF.

This clone was observed a single time. The V call is TRBV5-1, the J call TRBJ1-5; tentatively, D is TRBD1 (6 bases). Trimming removed 1 base at V and 7 bases at J, with 15 bases between. Germline values: CDR1 SGHRS, CDR2 YFSETQ. The CDR3 loop spans 15 amino acids. CDR3 loop: CASSLSGGVMQPQHF. Written as DNA, the CDR3 is TGCGCCAGCAGCTTGTCGGGGGGCGTTATGCAGCCCCAGCATTTT.

This rearrangement joins TRBV7-9 to TRBJ2-7; possible D gene TRBD1, 6 bases. CDR1 SEHNR and CDR2 FQNEAQ come from the germline V gene (reference sequence). The CDR3 covers 11 residues. The V gene lost 5 bases and the J gene lost 11 bases, with 13 bases spanning the gap. CDR3 loop: CASSQQGPKYF. The CDR3 DNA sequence: TGTGCCAGCAGCCAACAGGGTCCCAAGTACTTC.

This clone was seen a single time. The V and J genes are TRBV9 and TRBJ2-1; TRBD1 matches 8 bases. Looked up from germline, CDR1 is SGDLS and CDR2 is YYNGEE. V lost 1 base to trimming and J lost 5 bases; unmatched junction nucleotides: 11. The CDR3 is made up of 17 amino acids. The CDR3 protein is CASSVTGGFIRHNEQFF. In DNA, the CDR3 is TGTGCCAGCAGCGTAACAGGGGGATTCATACGCCACAATGAGCAGTTCTTC.

The V and J genes are TRBV27 and TRBJ2-5; D remains ambiguous. The J call may be wrong; the DNA end is better matched by TRBJ2-7. The CDR3 sequence is 12 residues long. Germline V lookup: CDR1 MNHEY, CDR2 SMNVEV (reference sequence). In DNA form, the CDR3 reads TGTGCCAGCAGACTAACGCCCTACGAGCAGTACTTC. Protein sequence: CASRLTPYEQYF.

This chain joins TRBV10-3 and TRBJ2-7; TRBD1 agrees at 8 bases. V shed 6 bases and J 12 bases; nucleotides not matched to a gene: 10. Germline lookup yields CDR1 ENHRY and CDR2 SYGVKD. This CDR3 is 12 amino acids long. CDR3 region: CAISDDRGAAYF. CDR3 bases: TGTGCCATCAGCGATGACAGGGGCGCCGCGTACTTC.

The V call is TRBV10-2, the J call TRBJ1-1; D remains unclear. CDR3 length equals 12 residues. V was pared by 5 bases and J by 8 bases, with 12 bases between. Germline assignment: CDR1 WSHSY and CDR2 SAAADI. The CDR3 loop reads CASSSGVGEAFF. CDR3 DNA: TGCGCCAGCAGTAGCGGGGTGGGGGAAGCTTTCTTT.

The chain joins TRBV6-4 to TRBJ2-1; TRBD2 aligns across 7 bases. Trimming at V came to 4 bases and at J to 8 bases, leaving 8 bases not matched to a gene. The CDR3 runs 14 residues. CDR1 and CDR2 from the germline V gene are MRHNA and SNTAGT. The CDR3, as DNA: TGTGCCAGCAGTGGGAGCGGGGCGGGGGATGAGCAGTTCTTC. Translation: CASSGSGAGDEQFF.

This chain connects TRBV7-9 to TRBJ2-1; 7 bases map to TRBD2. V lost 5 bases to trimming and J lost 8 bases; unmatched junction nucleotides: 15. The V gene's germline CDR1 is SEHNR and CDR2 FQNEAQ (reference sequence). The CDR3 covers 16 residues. The CDR3 loop reads CASSPVGRGSGDEQFF. Written as DNA, the CDR3 is TGTGCCAGCAGCCCCGTCGGTCGAGGGAGCGGGGATGAGCAGTTCTTC.

The chain links TRBV11-2 to TRBJ1-5, with D unclear. V was clipped by 7 bases and J by 5 bases, with 15 bases between them. The CDR3 has 14 residues. Germline CDR1 and CDR2: SGHAT and FQNNGV. The CDR3 sequence: CASNPSGLHQPQHF. CDR3 DNA sequence: TGTGCCAGCAACCCGTCGGGTCTTCATCAGCCCCAGCATTTT.

This clone was counted a few times. CDR3 coding DNA: TGTGCCAGCAGCAACTTACAGGATGGCTACACCTTC. This encodes CASSNLQDGYTF. The chain has TRBV7-6 and TRBJ1-2; D is perhaps TRBD1 (5 bases). The germline V gene encodes CDR1 SGHVS and CDR2 FNYEAQ. This CDR3 spans 12 amino acids. Trimming left V 5 bases short and J 6 bases short, with 10 bases between.

The chain recombines TRBV4-1 with TRBJ2-3; 7 bases align to TRBD1. V was pared by 1 base and J by 7 bases, with 17 bases of the junction left unmatched. Germline V gene data show CDR1 as MGHRA and CDR2 as YSYEKL. This CDR3 region has 18 residues. This chain's CDR3 is CASSQGRGQLSVLNTQYF. DNA of the CDR3: TGCGCCAGCAGCCAAGGAAGGGGACAGCTATCCGTTTTGAATACGCAGTATTTT.

To note about this clone: Other DNA sequences of this sample code for an identical CDR3. This chain connects TRBV28 to TRBJ1-4; possibly TRBD1 for D (6 bases). V lost 3 bases and J 2 bases, leaving 10 bases between the germline ends. The CDR3 sequence is 15 residues long. Looked up from germline, CDR1 is MDHEN and CDR2 is SYDVKM. CDR3 protein: CASSLGGATNEKLFF. In DNA, the CDR3 is TGTGCCAGCAGTTTGGGGGGGGCGACTAATGAAAAACTGTTTTTT.

The V call is TRBV11-2, the J call TRBJ2-7; a weak D match, TRBD1 (6 bases). Trimming cost V 3 bases and J 0 bases, with 24 bases left between them. The V gene's germline CDR1 is SGHAT and CDR2 FQNNGV. The CDR3 is made up of 19 amino acids. The CDR3: CASSFLSLPGQQSSYEQYF. CDR3 DNA: TGTGCCAGCAGCTTTCTCTCATTACCGGGACAACAAAGCTCCTACGAGCAGTACTTC.

This clone is classed as medium-sized. The V call is TRBV11-1, the J call TRBJ2-3; no firm D call. The V gene lost 3 bases and the J gene lost 1 base, with 11 bases spanning the gap. Germline loops: CDR1 SGHAT, CDR2 FQDESV (reference sequence). This CDR3 comprises 15 residues. The CDR3 loop reads CASSFEVTGTDTQYF. The DNA of the CDR3 is TGTGCCAGCAGCTTTGAGGTGACGGGCACAGATACGCAGTATTTT.

The chain combines TRBV6-1 with TRBJ2-5; 7 nucleotides match TRBD1. The CDR3 covers 15 residues. Germline V lookup: CDR1 MNHNS, CDR2 SASEGT. After removal of 2 bases from V and 3 bases from J, the junction contained 6 bases not matched to a gene. CDR3 nucleotides: TGTGCCAGCAGTGAACGGCTCAGGGGGAAAGAGACCCAGTACTTC. Its translation: CASSERLRGKETQYF.